A single sample is the source of the 29 T cell receptor beta chains below, sequenced in a study of brain T cells in children with intractable seizures. TCRdb's copy holds only in-frame clones and misses some; the assay was immunoSEQ multiplex PCR. The sample holds 340,000 or so clones, over 90% seen once. The time point was: blood from clinic visit 5 months post-surgery; TSC patient then seizure free. This sample comprised peripheral blood, obtained roughly 5 months after surgery. All receptors come from a boy in the first two years of life with tuberous sclerosis and intractable seizures.

This chain links TRBV28 with TRBJ1-2; D is ambiguous. The CDR3 spans 14 residues. Germline-derived CDR1 and CDR2 are MDHEN and SYDVKM. Between the trimmed V and J ends, which lost 3 bases and 1 base, there was a span of 9 bases. The CDR3 loop is CASSFPPNNYGYTF. The CDR3 DNA follows: TGTGCCAGCAGTTTTCCCCCGAATAACTATGGCTACACCTTC.

The V call is TRBV6-5, the J call TRBJ2-1, with 10 nucleotides matching TRBD1. The J segment lost 8 bases and the V segment lost 2 bases, leaving 3 bases of the junction unmatched. Germline V CDR1 and CDR2: MNHEY, SVGAGI. The CDR3 has 14 amino acids. Here the CDR3 reads CASSYLGQGHEQFF. In nucleotides, the CDR3 is TGTGCCAGCAGTTACCTGGGACAGGGGCATGAGCAGTTCTTC.

DNA for the CDR3: TGTGCCAGCAAAGTTCCGGAGAGAGCTTTCTTT. Translating it yields CASKVPERAFF. The chain recombines TRBV6-5 with TRBJ1-1, with D unclear. Germline CDR1 is MNHEY and CDR2 is SVGAGI. V was trimmed by 7 bases and J by 10 bases, leaving 13 bases between them. The length of the CDR3 is 11 residues.

The rearrangement joins TRBV18 to TRBJ1-2, with D unclear. Germline CDR1 KGHSH, CDR2 LQKENI. The CDR3 is 13 amino acids. Trimming took off 3 bases at V and 1 base at J, with 6 bases between the two ends. The CDR3 spells CASSPPVNYGYTF. CDR3 nucleotides: TGTGCCAGCTCACCCCCAGTTAACTATGGCTACACCTTC.

This clone showed up just a few times. The chain combines TRBV9 with TRBJ1-1, with unresolved D. Trimming took off 0 bases at V and 2 bases at J, with 8 bases between the two ends. Germline CDR1 SGDLS, CDR2 YYNGEE. The CDR3 runs to 14 residues. The CDR3 sequence: CASSVGGINTEAFF. In DNA form, the CDR3 reads TGTGCCAGCAGCGTAGGAGGGATCAACACTGAAGCTTTCTTT.

The chain joins TRBV6-2 or TRBV6-3 to TRBJ2-6, with TRBD1 matching over 12 bases. There are 21 residues in the CDR3. V was clipped by 2 bases and J by 4 bases; unmatched bases: 15. In germline, CDR1 is MNHEY, CDR2 SVGEGT. CDR3 nucleotides: TGTGCCAGCAGTTACATGGGGTGGGGGACAGGGGGCGCGGCGGGGGCCAACGTCCTGACTTTC. Encoded protein: CASSYMGWGTGGAAGANVLTF.

V and J are TRBV20-1 and TRBJ2-2; D assignment may be TRBD1 or TRBD2 (8 bases each). V was trimmed by 3 bases and J by 4 bases, leaving 15 bases between them. The germline V gene encodes CDR1 DFQATT and CDR2 SNEGSKA (reference sequence). This CDR3 is 15 amino acids long. In DNA, the CDR3 is TGCAGTGCTAGTACAGGGGGACTAGGCACCGGGGAGCTGTTTTTT. Protein: CSASTGGLGTGELFF.

The rearrangement joins TRBV6-5 to TRBJ2-3, with D tentatively TRBD2 (5 bases). Germline V gives CDR1 MNHEY, CDR2 SVGAGI. There are 13 residues in the CDR3. Between the trimmed V and J ends, which lost 4 bases and 5 bases, there was a span of 10 bases. The CDR3 DNA sequence: TGTGCCAGCAGTTCGACTATGGGAGATACGCAGTATTTT. It yields the protein CASSSTMGDTQYF.

V gene TRBV10-3 combines with J gene TRBJ2-2; possible D gene TRBD1, 6 bases. V was trimmed by 6 bases and J by 5 bases, leaving 10 bases between them. CDR1 and CDR2 from the germline V gene are ENHRY and SYGVKD. There are 13 residues in the CDR3. The CDR3 DNA sequence: TGTGCCATCAGCCCCAGGGGTACCGGGGAGCTGTTTTTT. Amino acid sequence: CAISPRGTGELFF.

As for this clone: One end of the junction varies from germline; a read error may be responsible. The chain is built from TRBV29-1 and TRBJ1-1; 12 bases fit TRBD1. Germline V gene data show CDR1 as SQVTM and CDR2 as ANQGSEA. CDR3 size: 16 residues. CDR3 in amino acids: CSAEPGQGASNTEAFF. The DNA for the CDR3 is TGCAGCGCTGAACCGGGACAGGGGGCCTCGAACACTGAAGCTTTCTTT.

This chain links TRBV9 with TRBJ2-1; D is possibly TRBD1 (6 bases). The CDR3 length is 15 residues. CDR1 and CDR2 from the germline V gene are SGDLS and YYNGEE. The V end was cut by 3 bases, the J end by 0 bases, with 10 bases between. Written as DNA, the CDR3 is TGTGCCAGCAGCGGGTCGGACAGCTCCTACAATGAGCAGTTCTTC. Its protein product is CASSGSDSSYNEQFF.

This rearrangement joins TRBV9 to TRBJ2-5; no firm D call. The V gene's germline CDR1 is SGDLS and CDR2 YYNGEE. V was shortened by 0 bases and J by 5 bases, with 11 bases between the two germline ends. This CDR3 has 14 amino acids. CDR3 sequence (DNA): TGTGCCAGCAGCGTAGGAGTGGGCGCGGAGACCCAGTACTTC. Translating gives CASSVGVGAETQYF. The full variable domain, rest sourced from reference TRBV9 and TRBJ2-5, is DSGVTQTPKHLITATGQRVTLRCSPRSGDLSVYWYQQSLDQGLQFLIQYYNGEERAKGNILERFSAQQFPDLHSELNLSSLELGDSALYFCASSVGVGAETQYFGPGTRLLVL.

The V and J genes are TRBV4-1 and TRBJ2-7, with 9 bases lining up with TRBD2. The CDR3 length is 15 residues. The ends lost 0 bases at V and 5 bases at J; junction bases unmatched: 5. Germline V gene lookup returns CDR1 MGHRA and CDR2 YSYEKL. CDR3 coding DNA: TGCGCCAGCAGCCAAGATGTTAGCGGGAGTGACGAGCAGTACTTC. This translates into CASSQDVSGSDEQYF.

V and J are TRBV24-1 and TRBJ2-5; TRBD2 matches 9 bases. Germline CDR1 reads KGHDR; CDR2 reads SFDVKD. The CDR3 loop spans 18 amino acids. Germline trimming cut 9 bases from V and 1 base from J; bases unmatched to any gene: 17. DNA of the CDR3: TGTGCCACCCAGCTTAACAAGCCGACTAGCGGATTCCAAGAGACCCAGTACTTC. Translated, it gives CATQLNKPTSGFQETQYF.

The gene calls are TRBV5-4 and TRBJ1-1; D unresolved. Trimming removed 0 bases from V and 3 bases from J, with 12 bases in between. CDR3 length: 15 amino acids. Germline loops: CDR1 SGHNT, CDR2 YYREEE (reference sequence). The CDR3 loop is CASSLGGQDDTEAFF. CDR3 sequence (DNA): TGTGCCAGCAGCTTGGGAGGGCAGGACGACACTGAAGCTTTCTTT.

This clone was seen just once. The chain carries TRBV20-1 and TRBJ1-1, with D perhaps matching TRBD1 (6 bases). The ends were cut back, 2 bases at V and 12 bases at J, with 13 bases in the middle. Per the germline V gene, CDR1 is DFQATT and CDR2 is SNEGSKA (reference sequence). The CDR3 totals 11 residues. CDR3 sequence (DNA): TGCAGTGCTAGACGCCGGGACACCCCTTTCTTT. It encodes CSARRRDTPFF.

The rearrangement joins TRBV7-9 to TRBJ2-1, with D perhaps TRBD1 or TRBD2 (5 bases each). Trimming left V 5 bases short and J 8 bases short, with 16 bases between. CDR3 size: 14 residues. Germline loops: CDR1 SEHNR, CDR2 FQNEAQ (reference sequence). The CDR3 region is CASSRTEPGHEQFF. CDR3 bases: TGTGCCAGCAGCCGGACGGAGCCGGGGCATGAGCAGTTCTTC.

This rearrangement joins TRBV2 to TRBJ1-2; the D gene is possibly TRBD1 (6 bases). Per germline, CDR1 SNHLY and CDR2 FYNNEI. Between the trimmed V and J ends, which lost 7 bases and 7 bases, there was a span of 19 bases. The CDR3 covers 14 residues. In DNA, the CDR3 is TGTGCCAGCACTAATGAAGGGGGGCGCCTTGGCTACACCTTC. Its protein is CASTNEGGRLGYTF.

The chain recombines TRBV30 with TRBJ2-1; D unresolved. The CDR3 is made up of 13 amino acids. CDR1 is GTSNPN and CDR2 is SVGIG in the germline V gene (reference sequence). V was cut by 6 bases and J by 10 bases, with 19 bases left in between. In DNA, the CDR3 is TGTGCCTGCTCACCCGACCGCTTGAGAGAGCAGTTCTTC. It specifies CACSPDRLREQFF.

This chain links TRBV6-6 with TRBJ2-1, with TRBD2 identical over 11 bases. This CDR3 spans 15 amino acids. The V segment lost 6 bases and the J segment 4 bases; nucleotides outside the gene matches: 5. Germline CDR1 is MNHNY and CDR2 is SVGAGI (reference sequence). CDR3 coding DNA: TGTGCCAGCAGCCTAGCGGGGGGCCCTTACAATGAGCAGTTCTTC. Protein sequence: CASSLAGGPYNEQFF.

This clone was recorded once. The rearrangement links TRBV5-1 to TRBJ2-4; no clear D. CDR3 length equals 13 residues. The V gene lost 6 bases and the J gene lost 10 bases, with 17 bases spanning the gap. CDR1 and CDR2 from the germline V gene are SGHRS and YFSETQ. The CDR3 is CASNLDSLGIQYF. The CDR3 DNA is TGCGCCAGCAATCTCGACTCCTTAGGAATTCAGTACTTC.

This chain links TRBV19 with TRBJ2-7; D is ambiguous. The CDR3 length is 15 residues. Germline CDR1 LNHDA, CDR2 SQIVND (reference sequence). Deletions cut 2 bases from V and 0 bases from J, with 11 bases between. CDR3 in amino acids: CASSIQTRGSYEQYF. The CDR3 bases are TGTGCCAGTAGTATACAAACACGAGGCTCCTACGAGCAGTACTTC.

The chain recombines TRBV27 with TRBJ1-6; 8 bases line up with TRBD1. Germline V lookup: CDR1 MNHEY, CDR2 SMNVEV (reference sequence). The CDR3 totals 15 residues. J was trimmed by 9 bases and V by 4 bases; bases with no gene match: 8. In DNA, the CDR3 is TGTGCCAGCAGTTACGACAGGGGATGGAGTTCACCCCTCCACTTT. It yields the protein CASSYDRGWSSPLHF.

The chain is built from TRBV27 and TRBJ1-5, with 7 bases aligning to TRBD1. The CDR3 runs to 13 residues. CDR1 and CDR2 (germline): MNHEY, SMNVEV (reference sequence). J gave up 5 bases and V 3 bases, and 1 base lay outside the gene matches. The CDR3 reads CASSLGQHQPQHF. CDR3 nucleotides: TGTGCCAGCAGTTTGGGACAGCATCAGCCCCAGCATTTT.

This clone was detected only once. V gene TRBV11-3 combines with J gene TRBJ1-2; D unresolved. The CDR3 is made up of 14 amino acids. The germline V gene encodes CDR1 SGHNT and CDR2 YENEEA. The germline V and J ends were trimmed by 0 bases and 6 bases, with 11 bases remaining between them. CDR3 loop: CASSLEASMHGYTF. In nucleotides, the CDR3 is TGTGCCAGCAGCTTAGAAGCTTCAATGCATGGCTACACCTTC.

The chain has TRBV7-9 and TRBJ2-1; 14 bases are shared with TRBD2. The CDR3 has 19 amino acids. The V gene's germline CDR1 is SEHNR and CDR2 FQNEAQ (reference sequence). J was trimmed by 2 bases and V by 2 bases; bases with no gene match: 8. The CDR3 sequence: CASSLWVTSGRAPYNEQFF. CDR3 nucleotides: TGTGCCAGCAGCTTATGGGTGACTAGCGGGAGGGCTCCCTACAATGAGCAGTTCTTC. Full variable domain (missing parts from reference TRBV7-9 and TRBJ2-1): DTGVSQNPRHKITKRGQNVTFRCDPISEHNRLYWYRQTLGQGPEFLTYFQNEAQLEKSRLLSDRFSAERPKGSFSTLEIQRTEQGDSAMYLCASSLWVTSGRAPYNEQFFGPGTRLTVL.

This chain uses TRBV5-1 with TRBJ2-3; D call uncertain. The CDR3 is 13 residues long. Germline V gene lookup returns CDR1 SGHRS and CDR2 YFSETQ. V dropped 0 bases and J dropped 5 bases, with 7 bases sitting between them. CDR3 protein: CASSLVKGDTQYF. The CDR3 DNA reads TGCGCCAGCAGCTTGGTTAAGGGAGATACGCAGTATTTT.

V is TRBV11-3 and J is TRBJ1-3; TRBD1 is a possible D gene (6 bases). This CDR3 contains 17 residues. Germline V CDR1 and CDR2: SGHNT, YENEEA. With 4 bases removed from V and 1 base from J, the gap between germline ends came to 17 bases. CDR3 amino acids: CASSSPYRAASGNTIYF. Written as DNA, the CDR3 is TGTGCCAGCAGCTCCCCGTACAGGGCCGCATCTGGAAACACCATATATTTT.

The rearrangement links TRBV6-6 to TRBJ1-1; the D gene is possibly TRBD1 (6 bases). CDR3 length: 15 amino acids. Trimming shortened V by 2 bases and J by 6 bases, and 16 bases separated the two germline ends. The germline gives CDR1 MNHNY, CDR2 SVGAGI (reference sequence). The CDR3 region has the DNA TGTGCCAGCAGTTACCCTTCGAGGGGGTCGGCTGAAGCTTTCTTT. Translating gives CASSYPSRGSAEAFF.